Listed below are T cell receptor beta chains from one sample, sequenced in a study of T cell repertoires in cytomegalovirus infection. These receptors are not linked to any known antigen. Via MiXCR, TCRdb re-called the reads, giving one row per CDR3 protein. The sample holds about 770,000 distinct CDR3 sequences; 25% to 30% are singletons and the top ten take about 12%. The starting material was cultured CD8+ T cells from PBMCs, obtained from culture after CMV antigen stimulation. These receptors were obtained from a human donor in good health (CMV status not recorded). Some clones in this sample may be carry-over from other donors' samples. Both conserved end residues are trimmed from each CDR3.

j_gene,v_gene,CDR3aa
TRBJ2-6,TRBV7-9,ASSLLVAGVRSGANVLT
TRBJ1-6,TRBV7-3,ASSLRWD
TRBJ1-4,TRBV6-2/TRBV6-3,ASSSGTGEDLGEKLF
TRBJ1-1,TRBV27,ASTPGGWAEAF
TRBJ2-2,TRBV19,ASSKGIRGTGELF
TRBJ2-7,TRBV27,ASSLRVDAAEQY
TRBJ1-6,TRBV20-1,SAPRGYNSPLH
TRBJ2-7,TRBV11-1,ASSLLNEQY
TRBJ2-2,TRBV29-1,SVGGSNTGELF
TRBJ2-1,TRBV6-5,ASSYEKGGSYNEQF
TRBJ2-2,TRBV7-9,ASSQPGLDTGELF
TRBJ1-1,TRBV4-1,ASSQERSYTEAF
TRBJ2-2,TRBV7-6,ASSRDRVDTGELF
TRBJ1-3,TRBV10-3,AISERYTDSGNTIY
TRBJ1-1,TRBV12-3/TRBV12-4,ASSYSHRSTEAF
TRBJ2-1,TRBV20-1,SARGAGLAGRSSYNEQF
TRBJ2-1,TRBV9,ASSVGAQGGYNEQF
TRBJ1-1,TRBV7-9,ASSSYKMNTEAF
TRBJ1-1,TRBV5-1,ASSSGLRAF
TRBJ1-5,TRBV5-5,ASSLGRGDNQPQH
TRBJ2-1,TRBV29-1,SVEETGAGNEQF
TRBJ1-2,TRBV4-3,ASSQDRTDRTYGYT
TRBJ1-2,TRBV12-3/TRBV12-4,ASSLSPPNYGYT
TRBJ2-3,TRBV7-3,ASSSTSGGPPRSGGTQY
TRBJ1-2,TRBV29-1,SVDDLGYT
TRBJ2-2,TRBV2,ANSAGITGELF
TRBJ2-1,TRBV27,ASSLKGPLMGNEQF
TRBJ2-7,TRBV6-1,ASSLGGGPEQY
TRBJ1-1,TRBV11-2,ASSLAGAVTEAF
TRBJ2-5,TRBV11-2,ASSTWTSGPPETQY
TRBJ1-6,TRBV4-3,ASSQDQGISYNSPLH
TRBJ1-4,TRBV4-1,ASSQDQGLLTATNEKLF
TRBJ2-3,TRBV27,ASSQYTSEASTDTQY
TRBJ2-2,TRBV14,ASSQKPGQPNTGELF
TRBJ2-3,TRBV4-1,ASSQVRRGQGRDTQY
TRBJ2-1,TRBV28,ASSPTGFSYNEQF
TRBJ1-5,TRBV20-1,SAREAGQNFNQPQH
TRBJ1-4,TRBV6-5,ASSYSGAEKLF
TRBJ2-2,TRBV29-1,SVESDPNTGELF
TRBJ2-5,TRBV7-9,ASSLVGPVETQY
TRBJ2-5,TRBV15,ATLDSQETQY
TRBJ2-1,TRBV7-3,ASSPTGGPYKEQF
TRBJ1-2,TRBV27,ASRQGLGLYTNYGYT
TRBJ2-2,TRBV12-3/TRBV12-4,ASSSHRAGELF
TRBJ2-3,TRBV12-5,ASALGRGSTNTQY
TRBJ2-4,TRBV5-6,ASSGTTGKNIQY